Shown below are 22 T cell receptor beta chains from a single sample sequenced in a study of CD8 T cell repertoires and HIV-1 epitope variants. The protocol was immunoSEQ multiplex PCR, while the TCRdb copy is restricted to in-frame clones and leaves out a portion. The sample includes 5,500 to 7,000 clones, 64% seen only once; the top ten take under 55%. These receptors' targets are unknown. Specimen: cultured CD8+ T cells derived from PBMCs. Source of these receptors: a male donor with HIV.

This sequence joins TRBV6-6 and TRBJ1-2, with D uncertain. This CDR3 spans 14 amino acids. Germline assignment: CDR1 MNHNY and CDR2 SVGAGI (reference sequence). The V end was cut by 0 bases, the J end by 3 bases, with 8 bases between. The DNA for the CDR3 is TGTGCCAGCAGTTACTCGCTTGGGGACTATGGCTACACCTTC. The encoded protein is CASSYSLGDYGYTF.

The CDR3 nucleotides read TGTGCCAGCAGCTCGTGGAACCCAGGAAGGAACGGGCAGTACTTC. Its protein is CASSSWNPGRNGQYF. J is TRBJ2-7 and V is TRBV6-5; D is undetermined. The V end was cut by 6 bases, the J end by 9 bases, with 24 bases between. Looked up from germline, CDR1 is MNHEY and CDR2 is SVGAGI. The CDR3 loop spans 15 amino acids.

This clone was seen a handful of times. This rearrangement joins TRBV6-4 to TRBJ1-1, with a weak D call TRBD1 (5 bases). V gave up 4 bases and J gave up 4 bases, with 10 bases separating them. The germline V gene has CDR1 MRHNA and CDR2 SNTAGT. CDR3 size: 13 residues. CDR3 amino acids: CASSVSGSTEAFF. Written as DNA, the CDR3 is TGTGCCAGCAGTGTATCAGGGAGCACTGAAGCTTTCTTT.

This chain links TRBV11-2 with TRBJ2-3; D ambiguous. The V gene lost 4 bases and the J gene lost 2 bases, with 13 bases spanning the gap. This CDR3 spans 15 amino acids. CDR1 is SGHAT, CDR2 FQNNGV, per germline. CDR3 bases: TGTGCCAGCAGCTGGAGAGAGGTTTTCACAGATACGCAGTATTTT. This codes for CASSWREVFTDTQYF.

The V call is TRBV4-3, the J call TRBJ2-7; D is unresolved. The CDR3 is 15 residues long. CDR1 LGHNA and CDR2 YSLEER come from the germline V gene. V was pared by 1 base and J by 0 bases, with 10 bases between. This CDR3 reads CASSQVNSVSYEQYF. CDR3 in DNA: TGCGCCAGCAGCCAAGTGAACAGCGTCTCCTACGAGCAGTACTTC.

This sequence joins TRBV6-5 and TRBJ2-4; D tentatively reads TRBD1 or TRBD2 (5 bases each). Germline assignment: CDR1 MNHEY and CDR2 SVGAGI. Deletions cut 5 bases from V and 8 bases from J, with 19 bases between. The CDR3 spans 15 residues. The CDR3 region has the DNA TGTGCCAGCAGTCCTTGGGGCGAGGCGCGGGACATTCAGTACTTC. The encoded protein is CASSPWGEARDIQYF.

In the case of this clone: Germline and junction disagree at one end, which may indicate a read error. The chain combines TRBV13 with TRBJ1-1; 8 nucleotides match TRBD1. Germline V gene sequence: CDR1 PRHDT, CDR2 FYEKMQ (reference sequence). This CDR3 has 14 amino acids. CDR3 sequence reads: CASSVGTGNTEAFF. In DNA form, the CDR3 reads TGTGCCAGCAGCGTAGGGACAGGGAACACTGAAGCTTTCTTT.

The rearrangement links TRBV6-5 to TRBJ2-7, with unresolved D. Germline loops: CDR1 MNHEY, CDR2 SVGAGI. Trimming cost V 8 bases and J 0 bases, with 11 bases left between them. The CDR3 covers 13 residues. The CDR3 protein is CASGKPDSYEQYF. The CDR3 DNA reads TGTGCCAGCGGAAAACCGGACTCCTACGAGCAGTACTTC.

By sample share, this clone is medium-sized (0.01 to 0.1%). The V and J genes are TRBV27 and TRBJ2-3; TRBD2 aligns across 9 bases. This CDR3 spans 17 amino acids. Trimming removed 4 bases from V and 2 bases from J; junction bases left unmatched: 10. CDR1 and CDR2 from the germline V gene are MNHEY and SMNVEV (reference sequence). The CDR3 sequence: CASSSTSTSGDTDTQYF. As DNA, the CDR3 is TGTGCCAGCAGTTCTACATCGACTAGCGGAGACACAGATACGCAGTATTTT.

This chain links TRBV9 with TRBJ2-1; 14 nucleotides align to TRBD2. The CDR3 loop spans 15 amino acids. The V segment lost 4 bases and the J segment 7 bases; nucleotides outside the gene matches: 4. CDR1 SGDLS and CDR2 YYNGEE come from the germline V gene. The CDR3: CASSLGLAGENEQFF. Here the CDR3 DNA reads TGTGCCAGCAGCCTGGGACTAGCGGGAGAAAATGAGCAGTTCTTC.

CDR3: CATSRDPATGELFF. CDR3 bases: TGTGCCACCAGCAGAGATCCGGCCACCGGGGAGCTGTTTTTT. The gene calls are TRBV15 and TRBJ2-2; D is undetermined. The CDR3 is made up of 14 amino acids. The germline CDR1 and CDR2 sequences are LNHNV and YYDKDF (reference sequence). Trimming pared 0 bases from V and 4 bases from J, leaving 6 bases between.

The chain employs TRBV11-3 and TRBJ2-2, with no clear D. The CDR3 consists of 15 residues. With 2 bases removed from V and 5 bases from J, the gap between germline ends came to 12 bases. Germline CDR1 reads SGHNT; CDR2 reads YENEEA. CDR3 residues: CASSLTNTATGELFF. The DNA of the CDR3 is TGTGCCAGCAGCTTAACTAACACAGCGACCGGGGAGCTGTTTTTT.

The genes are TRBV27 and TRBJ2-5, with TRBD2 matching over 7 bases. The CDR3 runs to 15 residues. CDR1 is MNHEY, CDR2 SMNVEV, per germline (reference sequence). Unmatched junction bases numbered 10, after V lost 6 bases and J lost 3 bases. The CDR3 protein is CASSPTVAGEETQYF. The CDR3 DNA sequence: TGTGCCAGCAGCCCCACGGTGGCGGGGGAAGAGACCCAGTACTTC.

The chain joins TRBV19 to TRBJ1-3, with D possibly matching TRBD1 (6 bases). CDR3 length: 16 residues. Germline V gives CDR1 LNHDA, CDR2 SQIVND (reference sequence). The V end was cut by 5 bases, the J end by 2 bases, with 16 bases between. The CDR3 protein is CASSSLTRGAGNTIYF. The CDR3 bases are TGTGCCAGTAGTTCCCTAACCAGGGGAGCTGGAAACACCATATATTTT. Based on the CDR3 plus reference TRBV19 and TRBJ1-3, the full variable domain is DGGITQSPKYLFRKEGQNVTLSCEQNLNHDAMYWYRQDPGQGLRLIYYSQIVNDFQKGDIAEGYSVSREKKESFPLTVTSAQKNPTAFYLCASSSLTRGAGNTIYFGEGSWLTVV.

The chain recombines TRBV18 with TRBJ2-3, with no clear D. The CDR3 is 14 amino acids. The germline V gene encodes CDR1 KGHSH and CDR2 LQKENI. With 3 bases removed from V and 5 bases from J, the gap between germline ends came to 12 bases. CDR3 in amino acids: CASSPALSEDTQYF. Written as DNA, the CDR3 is TGTGCCAGCTCACCCGCACTCTCAGAAGATACGCAGTATTTT.

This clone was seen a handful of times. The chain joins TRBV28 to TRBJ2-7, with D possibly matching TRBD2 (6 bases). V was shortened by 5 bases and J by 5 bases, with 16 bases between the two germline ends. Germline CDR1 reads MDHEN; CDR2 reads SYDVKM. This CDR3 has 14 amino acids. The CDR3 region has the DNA TGTGCCAGCAGTGGGGCCAGGGAGGAAAACGAGCAGTACTTC. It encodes CASSGAREENEQYF.

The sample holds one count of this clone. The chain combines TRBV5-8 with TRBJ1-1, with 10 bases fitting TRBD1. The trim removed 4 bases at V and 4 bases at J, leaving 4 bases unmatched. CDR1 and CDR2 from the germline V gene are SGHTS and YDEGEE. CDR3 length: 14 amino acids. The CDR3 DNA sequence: TGTGCCAGCAGCAGGGGACAGGGGTTCACTGAAGCTTTCTTT. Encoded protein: CASSRGQGFTEAFF.

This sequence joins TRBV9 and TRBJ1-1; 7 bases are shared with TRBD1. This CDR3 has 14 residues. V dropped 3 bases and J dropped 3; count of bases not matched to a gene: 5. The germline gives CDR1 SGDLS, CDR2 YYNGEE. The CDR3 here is CASSAQDRYTEAFF. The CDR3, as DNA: TGTGCCAGCAGCGCCCAGGACAGGTACACTGAAGCTTTCTTT.

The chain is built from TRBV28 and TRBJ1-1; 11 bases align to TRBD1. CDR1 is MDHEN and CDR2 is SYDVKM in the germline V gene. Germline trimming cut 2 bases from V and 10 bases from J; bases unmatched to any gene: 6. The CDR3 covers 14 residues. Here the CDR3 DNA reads TGTGCCAGCAGTTTAGTGGGACAGGGGGGGGGAGCTTTCTTT. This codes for CASSLVGQGGGAFF.

As DNA, the CDR3 is TGTGCCAGCAGTCCAACGGGACTAGCGACAGCCTACGAGCAGTACTTC. Residues: CASSPTGLATAYEQYF. The J gene is TRBJ2-7, the V gene TRBV28; 10 positions agree with TRBD2. V dropped 5 bases and J dropped 2; count of bases not matched to a gene: 9. Germline lookup yields CDR1 MDHEN and CDR2 SYDVKM. The CDR3 covers 16 residues.

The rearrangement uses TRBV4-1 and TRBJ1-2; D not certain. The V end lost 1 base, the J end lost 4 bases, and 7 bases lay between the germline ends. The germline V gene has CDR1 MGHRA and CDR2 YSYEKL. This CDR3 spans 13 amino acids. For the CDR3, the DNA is TGCGCCAGCAGCCAAGGCATGAGCTATGGCTACACCTTC. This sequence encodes CASSQGMSYGYTF.

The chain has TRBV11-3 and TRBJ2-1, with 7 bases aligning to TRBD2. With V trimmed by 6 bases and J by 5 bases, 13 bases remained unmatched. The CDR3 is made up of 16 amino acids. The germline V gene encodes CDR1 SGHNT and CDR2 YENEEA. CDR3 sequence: CASSSPGLGIDNEQFF. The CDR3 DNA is TGTGCCAGCAGTTCCCCCGGACTAGGGATCGACAATGAGCAGTTCTTC.